Each of the 16 T cell receptor beta chains below was sequenced from the same sample in a study of blood T cell repertoires in COVID-19 (dated by TCRdb to about 2020). The library was obtained by the immunoSEQ multiplex PCR assay. As stored in TCRdb, this immuneACCESS dataset retains in-frame rearrangements with V and J assigned. A fraction of the clones does not appear; measured against another copy, unresolved V genes explain less than half of the discrepancy, and the remainder lacks a known reason. The sample table shows more than 90,000 clones, and around three quarters are seen once. The ten most abundant clones make up around 5.9% of the sample. The sample was peripheral blood. The receptors shown here come from a man between 65 and 80 years old with acute or convalescent COVID-19.

The DNA for the CDR3 is TGTGCCAGCAGTGATGGTTTGCGTGAAGCTTTCTTT. This translates into CASSDGLREAFF. V and J are TRBV2 and TRBJ1-1, with D unclear. V lost 3 bases to trimming and J lost 7 bases, with 9 bases between them. Germline CDR1 SNHLY, CDR2 FYNNEI. The CDR3 is 12 amino acids.

The J gene is TRBJ1-4, the V gene TRBV9, with a tentative D call TRBD1 (5 bases). The CDR3 has 17 residues. Germline V CDR1 and CDR2: SGDLS, YYNGEE. The V and J ends lost 1 base and 2 bases respectively, with 15 bases between them. The DNA for the CDR3 is TGTGCCAGCAGCGTATTGTGGGGGGAGGCCACTAATGAAAAACTGTTTTTT. This translates into CASSVLWGEATNEKLFF.

The chain carries TRBV4-2 and TRBJ2-2; 8 bases match TRBD2. CDR1 and CDR2 from the germline V gene are LGHNA and YNFKEQ. The V and J ends lost 1 base and 5 bases, in that order; junction bases with no gene match: 9. The CDR3 consists of 17 residues. The CDR3 is CASSQVALPSGTGELFF. Written as DNA, the CDR3 is TGTGCCAGCAGCCAAGTGGCGTTGCCTAGCGGGACCGGGGAGCTGTTTTTT.

The rearrangement joins TRBV9 to TRBJ2-1; 9 bases line up with TRBD2. V trimming: 1 base; J trimming: 8 bases; junction bases outside the gene matches: 7. The CDR3 covers 15 residues. Germline loops: CDR1 SGDLS, CDR2 YYNGEE. The CDR3 loop is CASSVRAGGIDEQFF. CDR3 nucleotide sequence: TGTGCCAGCAGCGTAAGGGCGGGGGGGATCGATGAGCAGTTCTTC.

The genes are TRBV5-4 and TRBJ1-1; 7 nucleotides align to TRBD1. Germline CDR1 SGHNT, CDR2 YYREEE (reference sequence). V lost 6 bases, J lost 1 base, and 12 bases stayed unmatched. The CDR3 has 16 amino acids. For the CDR3, the DNA is TGTGCCAGCACTACTAACCAGGGGGTCGGGAACACTGAAGCTTTCTTT. Its protein product is CASTTNQGVGNTEAFF.

The chain joins TRBV5-5 to TRBJ2-5, with a tentative D call TRBD1 (6 bases). CDR3 length: 15 amino acids. Trimming cost V 4 bases and J 1 base, with 14 bases left between them. Germline loops: CDR1 SGHKS, CDR2 YYEKEE (reference sequence). CDR3 residues: CASSPMTGLQETQYF. Written as DNA, the CDR3 is TGTGCCAGCAGCCCTATGACAGGACTCCAAGAGACCCAGTACTTC.

The genes are TRBV29-1 and TRBJ2-7; D is perhaps TRBD1 (6 bases). The germline V gene has CDR1 SQVTM and CDR2 ANQGSEA. CDR3 length equals 13 residues. V was pared by 6 bases and J by 2 bases, with 14 bases between. The CDR3: CSVGPAGAYEQYF. In nucleotides, the CDR3 is TGCAGCGTAGGGCCTGCAGGGGCCTACGAGCAGTACTTC.

The chain carries TRBV2 and TRBJ2-1, with TRBD2 matching 13 bases. The trim removed 7 bases at V and 2 bases at J, leaving 8 bases unmatched. Germline V gene lookup returns CDR1 SNHLY and CDR2 FYNNEI. This CDR3 spans 17 amino acids. This CDR3 reads CASKLLAGGMAYNEQFF. CDR3 nucleotide sequence: TGTGCCAGCAAACTACTAGCGGGGGGGATGGCCTACAATGAGCAGTTCTTC.

V usage is TRBV5-4 and J usage is TRBJ2-3, with 11 bases matching TRBD2. The CDR3 has 16 amino acids. Per germline, CDR1 SGHNT and CDR2 YYREEE (reference sequence). Trimming cost V 0 bases and J 2 bases; bases outside gene matches: 2. The CDR3 spells CASSLGLAGYTDTQYF. The CDR3 nucleotides are TGTGCCAGCAGCTTGGGACTAGCGGGGTACACAGATACGCAGTATTTT.

The chain couples TRBV7-9 to TRBJ2-7; 9 bases map to TRBD1. The CDR3 contains 15 residues. J was trimmed by 6 bases and V by 5 bases; bases with no gene match: 11. The germline CDR1 and CDR2 sequences are SEHNR and FQNEAQ (reference sequence). CDR3 sequence: CASSRTGTGYGEQYF. The CDR3 DNA follows: TGTGCCAGCAGCCGAACGGGGACAGGGTATGGCGAGCAGTACTTC.

V and J are TRBV11-1 and TRBJ2-5; 7 positions agree with TRBD2. The CDR3 is made up of 14 amino acids. CDR1 SGHAT and CDR2 FQDESV come from the germline V gene (reference sequence). V was pared by 3 bases and J by 2 bases, with 3 bases of the junction left unmatched. Here the CDR3 reads CASSFASGQETQYF. The CDR3 DNA follows: TGTGCCAGCAGCTTCGCTAGCGGACAAGAGACCCAGTACTTC.

J is TRBJ2-2 and V is TRBV7-2; a possible D gene is TRBD2 (6 bases). V was cut by 4 bases and J by 6 bases, with 9 bases left in between. This CDR3 contains 13 residues. CDR1 SGHTA and CDR2 FQGNSA come from the germline V gene. The CDR3 DNA reads TGTGCCAGCAGCTCGGGACTTTCCGGGGAGCTGTTTTTT. Protein sequence: CASSSGLSGELFF.

V usage is TRBV11-3 and J usage is TRBJ2-1; TRBD1 is a possible D gene (5 bases). The V end was cut by 5 bases, the J end by 0 bases, with 11 bases between. The length of the CDR3 is 15 residues. The germline V gene encodes CDR1 SGHNT and CDR2 YENEEA. The CDR3 loop is CASSLGASSYNEQFF. CDR3 coding DNA: TGTGCCAGCAGCCTAGGGGCAAGCTCCTACAATGAGCAGTTCTTC.

Here the CDR3 reads CASSTGTVDSPLHF. In nucleotides, the CDR3 is TGTGCCAGCAGTACCGGGACAGTCGATTCACCCCTCCACTTT. V and J are TRBV28 and TRBJ1-6; 7 nucleotides match TRBD1. The germline V gene encodes CDR1 MDHEN and CDR2 SYDVKM. Trimming took 5 bases from V and 8 from J; bases not matched to a gene: 6. The CDR3 has 14 amino acids.

The rearrangement links TRBV7-2 to TRBJ1-1, with TRBD1 matching over 7 bases. CDR1 SGHTA and CDR2 FQGNSA come from the germline V gene. The V gene end was trimmed by 5 bases and the J gene end by 0 bases; junction bases not matched to a gene: 6. This CDR3 is built from 15 residues. CDR3 in amino acids: CASSPGQPMNTEAFF. The CDR3 nucleotides read TGTGCCAGCAGCCCGGGACAGCCCATGAACACTGAAGCTTTCTTT.

This clone was recorded a few times. The V gene is TRBV5-6, the J gene TRBJ2-5; the match to TRBD1 covers 8 bases. This CDR3 region has 14 residues. Germline V CDR1 and CDR2: SGHDT, YYEEEE. V shed 3 bases and J 5 bases; nucleotides not matched to a gene: 6. The CDR3 region is CASSYDRGRETQYF. CDR3 DNA sequence: TGTGCCAGCAGCTACGACAGGGGCCGGGAGACCCAGTACTTC.